This T cell receptor (beta chain) was identified in a study of technical replicates of blood from a few donors. Between the trimmed V and J ends, which lost 0 bases and 0 bases, there was a span of 5 bases. From germline, CDR1 is SGHNT and CDR2 YYREEE (reference sequence). This CDR3 has 14 residues. TCRdb keeps only in-frame clones here, not all; method: immunoSEQ multiplex PCR. The sample has about 14,000 clones, less than 90% seen once. This sequence was found in a human donor in good health. The source material was PBMCs. This sequence joins TRBV5-4 and TRBJ2-3; the D gene is possibly TRBD2 (5 bases). CDR3 amino acids: CASSLGGSTDTQYF. In nucleotides, the CDR3 is TGTGCCAGCAGCTTGGGCGGGAGCACAGATACGCAGTATTTT.